A selection of T cell receptor beta chains follows, all from one sample in a study of response to subunit inactivated influenza vaccine. Using its own MiXCR run on the RT-PCR reads, TCRdb lists one record per CDR3 protein. The sample holds hundreds of thousands of distinct CDR3 sequences, approximately 9.9% seen once. The sequences come from PBMCs from blood, collected roughly 45 days after vaccination. Receptor source: a man between 50 and 59 years old who received an inactivated influenza vaccine. Each CDR3 is given with its conserved first and last residue. The D gene is left open where the match is weak. Size values are once, few and many counts, or a class for expanded clones, and some rows have none.

CDR3 protein	CDR3 DNA	D gene	clone size	V gene	J gene	CDR3 length
CASSTTGTTGELFF	TGTGCCAGCAGCACAACAGGGACCACCGGGGAGCTGTTTTTT	-	-	TRBV6-2/TRBV6-3	TRBJ2-2	14
CASSPGLAGELRTDTQYF	TGTGCCAGCAGTCCAGGACTAGCGGGGGAACTTCGCACAGATACGCAGTATTTT	TRBD2	few	TRBV27	TRBJ2-3	18
CASSFVLVEGTQYF	TGTGCCAGCAGTTTCGTCTTGGTGGAGGGTACGCAGTATTTT	-	-	TRBV12-3/TRBV12-4	TRBJ2-3	14
CATSRDLAGFFSEQYF	TGTGCCACCAGCAGAGATCTTGCGGGCTTTTTTTCCGAGCAGTACTTC	-	few	TRBV15	TRBJ2-7	16
CASSPNPGPAFEQFF	TGTGCCAGCAGCCCGAACCCGGGCCCGGCTTTCGAGCAGTTCTTC	-	few	TRBV6-1	TRBJ2-1	15
CASRPLPGPAPYEQYF	TGTGCCAGCAGGCCCTTACCGGGACCCGCTCCCTACGAGCAGTACTTC	-	few	TRBV11-2	TRBJ2-7	16
CASSLGQHNEQFF	TGTGCCAGCAGCTTAGGGCAGCACAATGAGCAGTTCTTC	-	many	TRBV7-9	TRBJ2-1	13
CASSLGLAGIHEQYF	TGTGCCAGCAGTTTAGGTCTAGCGGGAATCCACGAGCAGTACTTC	TRBD2	-	TRBV28	TRBJ2-7	15
CASSQNMVGSPLHF	TGTGCCAGCAGCCAAAATATGGTCGGTTCACCCCTCCACTTT	-	-	TRBV11-2	TRBJ1-6	14
CASSLTRGLSYEQYF	TGTGCCAGCAGTTTAACTAGAGGGTTATCCTACGAGCAGTACTTC	-	-	TRBV12-3/TRBV12-4	TRBJ2-7	15
CASSYRVSGNTGELFF	TGTGCCAGCAGTTACAGAGTGTCGGGGAACACCGGGGAGCTGTTTTTT	-	-	TRBV6-2/TRBV6-3	TRBJ2-2	16
CASGPGTAFEAFF	TGTGCCAGCGGACCCGGGACAGCCTTTGAAGCTTTCTTT	TRBD1	few	TRBV6-2/TRBV6-3	TRBJ1-1	13
CASSSPGTRFNEQFF	TGCGCCAGCAGCTCCCCCGGGACGCGGTTTAATGAGCAGTTCTTC	-	few	TRBV5-1	TRBJ2-1	15
CAIRATDRGVTEAFF	TGTGCCATCAGAGCGACTGACAGGGGGGTCACTGAAGCTTTCTTT	TRBD1	-	TRBV10-3	TRBJ1-1	15
CASSPLAGVADTQYF	TGTGCCAGCAGCCCTCTTGCGGGAGTGGCAGATACGCAGTATTTT	TRBD2	many	TRBV7-3	TRBJ2-3	15
CASRRLRGQGYKNIQYF	TGTGCCAGCAGAAGGCTCCGGGGGCAGGGGTACAAAAACATTCAGTACTTC	-	few	TRBV28	TRBJ2-4	17